This TCR beta chain emerged from a study of blood T cell repertoires in COVID-19 (dated by TCRdb to about 2020). A note on the overall study: The collaborator samples originated in the United States, Italy and Spain and spanned the acute and convalescent phases of COVID-19. The prospective study material was composed of cDNA or gDNA derived from T cells, B-cell-depleted T cells, or PBMCs. Subjects who had been exposed to COVID-19, were actively infected with it, or had recovered from it provided the deeply sampled blood TCRbeta repertoires that made up the dataset. The repertoires were released in a freely available public database intended as a resource for research on the immune response to SARS-CoV-2. Samples came from the ongoing ImmuneRACE study (first 160 participants) plus 1,254 subjects from 6 global collaborators. Nearly every sample came with metadata listing a de-identified subject ID, COVID-19 status, age in years and sex. Where available, HLA class I and class II types were taken from metadata supplied by the sample provider and were not determined by assay-based typing. Overall study outcomes, separate from this receptor: How much clinical and demographic metadata was included differed by source and by participant, and the metadata was provided uncurated.

Participants in the prospective study were enrolled through a virtual design, were aged roughly 18 to 90 years, and lived in roughly 24 United States geographic areas. To assign participants to cohorts, the prospective study relied on clinical history that participants themselves reported in a screening survey and a study questionnaire. Recovered participants in ImmuneRACE Cohort 3 were defined as having two consecutive negative NP/OP PCR tests, clearance from a healthcare professional, or resolution of symptoms. Each participant in the prospective study had whole blood, serum and a nasopharyngeal or oropharyngeal swab collected by mobile phlebotomists. Additional blood draws and questionnaires over an approximately two-month period could optionally be provided by prospective study participants. Prospective study blood samples were shipped either frozen or at room temperature before DNA extraction.

Comment on this clone: Its antigen remains undetermined. Within one base of it there is no much larger clone, and no base qualities were kept.

The immunoSEQ Assay, a bias-controlled multiplex PCR, was used to amplify TCRbeta CDR3 regions from genomic DNA. Per the authors' processing: Nucleated cell counts per sample were estimated from amplification of reference gene primers within the assay. Sequence reads were collapsed and filtered to measure the absolute abundance of every unique TCRbeta CDR3 rearrangement. Productive Simpson clonality was computed per sample as the square root of Simpson's diversity index over productive rearrangements. Not all clones reach the TCRdb copy of this immuneACCESS table, which keeps in-frame sequences only. Checked studies attribute under half of the gap to unresolved V genes and leave the rest unexplained. D and trimming come from the DNA, and the V and J calls and clone size come from that table. For this sample the table gives about 160,000 clones, of which around 80% were detected only once. Around 5.9% of the sample rests with the top ten.

The sequencing sample was made of PBMCs or T cells enriched from blood (not recorded which). This receptor was taken from a man in his forties or fifties who had recovered from COVID-19.

The CDR3 in this case is CASSESLRTDTQYF. The DNA is TGCGCCAGCAGTGAGTCTCTGAGAACAGATACGCAGTATTTT. The chain is made from TRBV10-1 and TRBJ2-3, with the D segment identity uncertain. The germline V gene (reference sequence) yields WNHNN for CDR1 and SYGVQD for CDR2. The CDR3 contains 14 residues, cysteine and phenylalanine counted. Just the 42-base CDR3 DNA is kept, in frame starting at base 1. The trim is 0 bases for V and 3 bases for J, with a gap of 7 bases between the germline ends.